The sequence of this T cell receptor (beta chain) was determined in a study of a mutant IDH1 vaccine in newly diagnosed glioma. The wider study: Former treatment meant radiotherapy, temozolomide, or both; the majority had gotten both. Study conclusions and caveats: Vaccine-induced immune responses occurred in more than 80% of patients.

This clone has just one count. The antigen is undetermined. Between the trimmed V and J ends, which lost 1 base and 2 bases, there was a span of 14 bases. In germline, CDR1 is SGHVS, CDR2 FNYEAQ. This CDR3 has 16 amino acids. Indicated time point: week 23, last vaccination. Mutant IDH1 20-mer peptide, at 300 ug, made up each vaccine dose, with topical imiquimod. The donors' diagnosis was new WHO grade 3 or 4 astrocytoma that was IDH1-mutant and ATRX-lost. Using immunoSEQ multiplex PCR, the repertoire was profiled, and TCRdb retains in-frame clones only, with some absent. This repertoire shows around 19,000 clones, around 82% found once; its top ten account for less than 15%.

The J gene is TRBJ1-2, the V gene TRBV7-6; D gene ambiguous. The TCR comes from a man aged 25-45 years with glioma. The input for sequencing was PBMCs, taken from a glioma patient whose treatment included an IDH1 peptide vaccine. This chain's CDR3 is CASSLDRTTGNYGYTF. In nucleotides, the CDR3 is TGTGCCAGCAGCTTAGATAGGACCACGGGGAACTATGGCTACACCTTC.